A single sample gave rise to the 7 T cell receptor beta chains below, sequenced in a study of CD8+ T cells in alopecia areata (dated 2018 in TCRdb). This specimen's treatment or condition label, per the study, means: oral pan-JAK inhibitor, 5-10 mg twice daily. Receptor libraries were prepared by the immunoSEQ multiplex PCR assay. To provide template for TCR sequencing, every sample had RNA extracted and reverse transcribed into cDNA. Here the immuneACCESS table is served through TCRdb, limited to in-frame sequences with V and J called. Missing clones are a known gap in these copies; in checked studies unresolved V genes cover under half, and the rest lacks a known reason. For this sample there are fewer than 200,000 clones; 58% appear just once. Around 15% of the sample rests with the top ten. Sequences were derived from CD4+ T cells sorted from blood, sampled between weeks 55 and 65, from a patient treated with tofacitinib. These receptors originate from a human donor with alopecia areata.

V is TRBV11-1 and J is TRBJ2-5, with no clear D. This CDR3 is built from 13 residues. Trimming shortened V by 4 bases and J by 3 bases, and 9 bases separated the two germline ends. CDR1 is SGHAT and CDR2 is FQDESV in the germline V gene (reference sequence). CDR3 in DNA: TGTGCCAGCAGCTCCGGGCGGAAAGAGACCCAGTACTTC. Translating gives CASSSGRKETQYF.

The genes are TRBV5-6 and TRBJ2-7; D not certain. Trimming left V 3 bases short and J 3 bases short, with 10 bases between. This CDR3 spans 13 amino acids. In germline, CDR1 is SGHDT, CDR2 YYEEEE. Here the CDR3 DNA reads TGTGCCAGCAGCTCGAGTGTTAACTACGAGCAGTACTTC. This translates into CASSSSVNYEQYF.

The gene calls are TRBV6-1 and TRBJ2-3, with unresolved D. CDR3 length: 12 residues. The germline V gene encodes CDR1 MNHNS and CDR2 SASEGT. Trimming removed 2 bases at V and 0 bases at J, with 0 bases between. CDR3 region: CASSESTDTQYF. Here the CDR3 DNA reads TGTGCCAGCAGTGAAAGCACAGATACGCAGTATTTT.

The V call is TRBV30, the J call TRBJ1-1; D unresolved. V gave up 4 bases and J gave up 4 bases, with 13 bases separating them. CDR1 and CDR2 from the germline V gene are GTSNPN and SVGIG (reference sequence). The CDR3 is 13 residues long. The CDR3 region has the DNA TGTGCCTGGAAATGGGATACTGGCACTGAAGCTTTCTTT. It yields the protein CAWKWDTGTEAFF.

The V call is TRBV15, the J call TRBJ2-5; D gene ambiguous. The length of the CDR3 is 14 residues. The V and J ends lost 4 bases and 2 bases respectively, with 11 bases between them. The germline V gene has CDR1 LNHNV and CDR2 YYDKDF (reference sequence). The CDR3 DNA reads as TGTGCCACCAGCATCACACGCTATCAAGAGACCCAGTACTTC. This gives the protein CATSITRYQETQYF.

This clone was recorded a few times. Additional DNA sequences in this sample encode the identical CDR3. V and J are TRBV29-1 and TRBJ1-1; D not certain. This CDR3 contains 12 residues. Between the trimmed V and J ends, which lost 3 bases and 0 bases, there was a span of 5 bases. CDR1 is SQVTM and CDR2 is ANQGSEA in the germline V gene. The CDR3 is CSVDRVNTEAFF. Here the CDR3 DNA reads TGCAGCGTTGATAGGGTGAACACTGAAGCTTTCTTT. Full variable domain (remainder filled in from reference TRBV29-1 and TRBJ1-1): SAVISQKPSRDICQRGTSLTIQCQVDSQVTMMFWYRQQPGQSLTLIATANQGSEATYESGFVIDKFPISRPNLTFSTLTVSNMSPEDSSIYLCSVDRVNTEAFFGQGTRLTVV.

The chain recombines TRBV7-9 with TRBJ2-5; perhaps TRBD1 as D (6 bases). The V end was cut by 8 bases, the J end by 2 bases, with 12 bases between. This CDR3 is built from 13 residues. Per germline, CDR1 SEHNR and CDR2 FQNEAQ (reference sequence). The CDR3 reads CASGQWGQETQYF. As DNA, the CDR3 is TGTGCCAGCGGACAGTGGGGGCAAGAGACCCAGTACTTC.